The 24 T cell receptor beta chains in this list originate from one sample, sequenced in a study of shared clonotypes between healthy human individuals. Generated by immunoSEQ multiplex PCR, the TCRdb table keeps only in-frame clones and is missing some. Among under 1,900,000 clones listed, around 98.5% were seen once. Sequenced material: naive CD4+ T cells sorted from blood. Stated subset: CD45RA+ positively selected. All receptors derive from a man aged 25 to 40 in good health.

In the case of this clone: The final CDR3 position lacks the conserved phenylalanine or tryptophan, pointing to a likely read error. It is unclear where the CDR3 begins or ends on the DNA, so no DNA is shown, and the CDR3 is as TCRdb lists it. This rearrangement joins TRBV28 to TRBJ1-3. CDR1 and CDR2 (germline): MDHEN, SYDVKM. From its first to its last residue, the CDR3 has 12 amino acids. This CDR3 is CASSSKPPRYSL.

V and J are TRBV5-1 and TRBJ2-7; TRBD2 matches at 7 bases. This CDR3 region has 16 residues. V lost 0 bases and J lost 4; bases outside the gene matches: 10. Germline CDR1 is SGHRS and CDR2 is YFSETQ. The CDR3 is CASSLAPRGETYEQYF. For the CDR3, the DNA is TGCGCCAGCAGCTTGGCCCCACGGGGGGAAACTTACGAGCAGTACTTC.

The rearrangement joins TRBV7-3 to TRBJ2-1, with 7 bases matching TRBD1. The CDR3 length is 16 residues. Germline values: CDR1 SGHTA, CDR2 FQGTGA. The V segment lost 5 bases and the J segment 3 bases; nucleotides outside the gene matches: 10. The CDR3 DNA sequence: TGTGCCAGCAGCCCCTTAGGGACAGAAATCTACAATGAGCAGTTCTTC. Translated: CASSPLGTEIYNEQFF.

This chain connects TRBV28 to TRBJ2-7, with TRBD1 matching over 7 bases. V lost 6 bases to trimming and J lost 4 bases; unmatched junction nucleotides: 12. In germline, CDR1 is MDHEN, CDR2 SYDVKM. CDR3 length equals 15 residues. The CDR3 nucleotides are TGTGCCAGCAGCCCCAGACAGGGATCTCTATACGAGCAGTACTTC. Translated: CASSPRQGSLYEQYF.

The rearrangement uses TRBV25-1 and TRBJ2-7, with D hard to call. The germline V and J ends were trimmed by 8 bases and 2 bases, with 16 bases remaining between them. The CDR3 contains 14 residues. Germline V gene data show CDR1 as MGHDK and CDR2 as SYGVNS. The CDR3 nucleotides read TGTGCCAGCCTCTCACGGGTTCCCCCCTACGAGCAGTACTTC. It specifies CASLSRVPPYEQYF.

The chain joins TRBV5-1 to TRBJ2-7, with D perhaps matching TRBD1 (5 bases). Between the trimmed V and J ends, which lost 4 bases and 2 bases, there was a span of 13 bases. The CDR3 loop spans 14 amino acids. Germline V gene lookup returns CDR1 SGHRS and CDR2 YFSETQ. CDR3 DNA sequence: TGCGCCAGCAGCAATGACAGCCGAACCTACGAGCAGTACTTC. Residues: CASSNDSRTYEQYF.

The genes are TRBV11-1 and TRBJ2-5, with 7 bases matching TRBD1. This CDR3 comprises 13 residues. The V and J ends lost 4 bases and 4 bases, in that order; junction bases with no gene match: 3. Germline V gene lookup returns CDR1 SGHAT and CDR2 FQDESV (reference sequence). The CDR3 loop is CASSWTGRETQYF. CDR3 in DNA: TGTGCCAGCAGCTGGACAGGACGAGAGACCCAGTACTTC.

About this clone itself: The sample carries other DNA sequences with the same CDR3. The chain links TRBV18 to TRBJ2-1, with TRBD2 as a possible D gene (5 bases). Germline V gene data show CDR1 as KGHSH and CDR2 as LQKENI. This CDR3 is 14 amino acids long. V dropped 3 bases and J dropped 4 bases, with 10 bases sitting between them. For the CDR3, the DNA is TGTGCCAGCTCACCGCCCCCGGGATACAATGAGCAGTTCTTC. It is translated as CASSPPPGYNEQFF.

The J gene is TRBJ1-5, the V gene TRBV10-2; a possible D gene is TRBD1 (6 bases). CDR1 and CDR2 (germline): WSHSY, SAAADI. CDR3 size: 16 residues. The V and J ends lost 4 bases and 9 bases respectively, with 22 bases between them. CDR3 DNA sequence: TGCGCCAGCAGTGCGGGACATGTGGGATCCTTGGCGCCCCAGCATTTT. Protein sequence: CASSAGHVGSLAPQHF.

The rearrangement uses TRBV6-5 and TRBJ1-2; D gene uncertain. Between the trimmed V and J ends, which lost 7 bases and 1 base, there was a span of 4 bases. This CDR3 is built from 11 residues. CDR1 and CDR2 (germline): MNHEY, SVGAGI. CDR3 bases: TGTGCCAGCAAGCGTAACTATGGCTACACCTTC. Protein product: CASKRNYGYTF.

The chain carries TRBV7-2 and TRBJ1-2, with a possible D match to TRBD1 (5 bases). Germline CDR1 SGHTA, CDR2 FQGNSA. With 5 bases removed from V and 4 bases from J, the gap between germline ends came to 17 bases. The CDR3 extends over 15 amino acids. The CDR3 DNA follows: TGTGCCAGCAGCACACGTCAGGGTTCGCTCTATGGCTACACCTTC. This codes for CASSTRQGSLYGYTF.

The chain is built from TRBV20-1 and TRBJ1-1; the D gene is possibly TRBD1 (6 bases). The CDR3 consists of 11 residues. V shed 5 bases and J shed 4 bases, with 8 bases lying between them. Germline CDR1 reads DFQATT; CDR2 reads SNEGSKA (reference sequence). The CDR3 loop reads CSAGGGTEAFF. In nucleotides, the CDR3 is TGCAGTGCTGGAGGGGGCACTGAAGCTTTCTTT.

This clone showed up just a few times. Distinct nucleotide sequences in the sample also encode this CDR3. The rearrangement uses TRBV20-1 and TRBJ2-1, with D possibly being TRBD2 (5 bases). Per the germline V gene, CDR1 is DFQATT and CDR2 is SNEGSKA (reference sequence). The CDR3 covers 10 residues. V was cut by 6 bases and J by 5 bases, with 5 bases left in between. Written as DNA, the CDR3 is TGCAGTGCGAGGGACAATGAGCAGTTCTTC. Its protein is CSARDNEQFF.

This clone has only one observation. The CDR3, as DNA: TGTGCCAGCTCGCGTTACCGGGACCTCTTTCCTAAGAATGAGCAGTTCTTC. Translated: CASSRYRDLFPKNEQFF. The genes are TRBV18 and TRBJ2-1; D may match TRBD1 or TRBD2 (5 bases each). Germline values: CDR1 KGHSH, CDR2 LQKENI. The V gene lost 6 bases and the J gene lost 7 bases, with 25 bases spanning the gap. The CDR3 loop spans 17 amino acids.

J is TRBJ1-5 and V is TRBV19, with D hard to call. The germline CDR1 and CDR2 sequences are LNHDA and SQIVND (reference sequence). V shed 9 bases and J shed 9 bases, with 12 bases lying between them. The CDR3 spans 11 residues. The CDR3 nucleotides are TGTGCCAGCCAGACTTTGGGGCCCCAGCATTTT. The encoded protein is CASQTLGPQHF.

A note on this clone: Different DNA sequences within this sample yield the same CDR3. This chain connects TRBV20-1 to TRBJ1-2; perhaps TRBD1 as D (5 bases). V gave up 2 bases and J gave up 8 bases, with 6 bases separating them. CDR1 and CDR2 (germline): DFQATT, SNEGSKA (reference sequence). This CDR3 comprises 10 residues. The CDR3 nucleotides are TGCAGTGCTAGAAGGGACGGCTACACCTTC. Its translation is CSARRDGYTF.

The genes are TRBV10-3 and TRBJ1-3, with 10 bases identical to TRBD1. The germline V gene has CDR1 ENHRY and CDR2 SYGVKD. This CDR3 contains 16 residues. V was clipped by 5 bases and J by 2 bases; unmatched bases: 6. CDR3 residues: CAISLAGTGAGNTIYF. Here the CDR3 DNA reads TGTGCCATCAGTTTGGCCGGGACAGGGGCTGGAAACACCATATATTTT.

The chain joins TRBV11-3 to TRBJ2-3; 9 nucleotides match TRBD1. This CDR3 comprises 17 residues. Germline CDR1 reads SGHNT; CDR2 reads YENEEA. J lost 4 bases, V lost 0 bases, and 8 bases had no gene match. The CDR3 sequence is CASSLDGPGQGADTQYF. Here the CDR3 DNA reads TGTGCCAGCAGCTTAGATGGTCCGGGACAGGGTGCAGATACGCAGTATTTT. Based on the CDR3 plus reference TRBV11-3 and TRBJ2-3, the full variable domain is EAGVVQSPRYKIIEKKQPVAFWCNPISGHNTLYWYLQNLGQGPELLIRYENEEAVDDSQLPKDRFSAERLKGVDSTLKIQPAELGDSAVYLCASSLDGPGQGADTQYFGPGTRLTVL.

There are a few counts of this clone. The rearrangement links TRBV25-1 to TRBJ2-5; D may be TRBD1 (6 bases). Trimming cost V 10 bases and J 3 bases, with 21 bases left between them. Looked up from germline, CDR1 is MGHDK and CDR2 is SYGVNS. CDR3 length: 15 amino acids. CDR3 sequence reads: CATRTPDRGKETQYF. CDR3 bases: TGTGCCACCAGAACTCCGGACAGAGGCAAAGAGACCCAGTACTTC.

In DNA form, the CDR3 reads TGTGCCAGCTCACCACCGGCACTATCAGATACGCAGTATTTT. Amino acids: CASSPPALSDTQYF. The chain joins TRBV18 to TRBJ2-3; no clear D. Trimming stripped 0 bases from V and 4 bases from J, with 8 bases between. The CDR3 is 14 residues long. Looked up from germline, CDR1 is KGHSH and CDR2 is LQKENI.

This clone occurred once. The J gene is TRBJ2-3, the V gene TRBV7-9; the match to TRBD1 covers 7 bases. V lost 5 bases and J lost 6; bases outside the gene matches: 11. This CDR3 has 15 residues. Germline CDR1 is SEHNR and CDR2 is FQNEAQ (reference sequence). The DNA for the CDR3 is TGTGCCAGCAGCAAAGACAGGGTGACGCCGGATACGCAGTATTTT. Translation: CASSKDRVTPDTQYF.

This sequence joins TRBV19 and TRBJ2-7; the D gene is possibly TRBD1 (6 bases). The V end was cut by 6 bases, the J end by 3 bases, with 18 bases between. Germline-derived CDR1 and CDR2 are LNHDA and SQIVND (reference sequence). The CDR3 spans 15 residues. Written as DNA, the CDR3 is TGTGCCAGTAGCAACAGGGATGGGGATTTCTACGAGCAGTACTTC. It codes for CASSNRDGDFYEQYF.

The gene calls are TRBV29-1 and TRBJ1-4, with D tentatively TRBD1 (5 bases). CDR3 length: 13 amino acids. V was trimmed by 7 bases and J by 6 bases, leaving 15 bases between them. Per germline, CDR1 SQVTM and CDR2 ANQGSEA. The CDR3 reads CSATGERDEKLFF. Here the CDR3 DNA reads TGCAGCGCCACGGGGGAGAGAGATGAAAAACTGTTTTTT.

CDR3 sequence: CSAPGDTGELFF. DNA for the CDR3: TGCAGCGCCCCCGGGGACACCGGGGAGCTGTTTTTT. The V call is TRBV29-1, the J call TRBJ2-2, with D maybe TRBD2 (5 bases). V lost 7 bases, J lost 3 bases, and 9 bases lay in between. The germline V gene encodes CDR1 SQVTM and CDR2 ANQGSEA. The CDR3 is 12 amino acids.